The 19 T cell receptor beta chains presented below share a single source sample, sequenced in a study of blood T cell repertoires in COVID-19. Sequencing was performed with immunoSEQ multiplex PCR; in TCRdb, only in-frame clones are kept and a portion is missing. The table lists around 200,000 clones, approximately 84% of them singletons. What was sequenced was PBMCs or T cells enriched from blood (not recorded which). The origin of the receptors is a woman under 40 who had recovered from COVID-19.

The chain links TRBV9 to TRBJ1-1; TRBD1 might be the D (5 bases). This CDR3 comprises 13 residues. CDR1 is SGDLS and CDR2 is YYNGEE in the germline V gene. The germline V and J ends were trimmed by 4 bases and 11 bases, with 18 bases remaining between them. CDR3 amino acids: CASSPVPGSVAFF. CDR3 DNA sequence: TGTGCCAGCAGCCCCGTGCCAGGGTCGGTTGCTTTCTTT.

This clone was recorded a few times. The CDR3, as DNA: TGTGCCTGGTGGGGGGACGAAAAACTGTTTTTT. This translates into CAWWGDEKLFF. The V call is TRBV30, the J call TRBJ1-4, with D perhaps TRBD1 (5 bases). Germline values: CDR1 GTSNPN, CDR2 SVGIG (reference sequence). The CDR3 covers 11 residues. The V end was cut by 5 bases, the J end by 8 bases, with 9 bases between.

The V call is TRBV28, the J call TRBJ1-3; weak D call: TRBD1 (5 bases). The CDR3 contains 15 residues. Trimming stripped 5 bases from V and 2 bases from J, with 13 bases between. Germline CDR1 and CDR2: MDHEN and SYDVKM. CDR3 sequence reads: CASSPPGRAGNTIYF. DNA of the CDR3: TGTGCCAGCAGTCCCCCAGGGAGGGCTGGAAACACCATATATTTT.

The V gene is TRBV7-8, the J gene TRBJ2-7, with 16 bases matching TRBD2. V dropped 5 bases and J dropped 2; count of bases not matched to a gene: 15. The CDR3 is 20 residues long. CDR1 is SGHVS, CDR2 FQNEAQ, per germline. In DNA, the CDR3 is TGTGCCAGCAGCACCGCACTCGGGACTAGCGGGAGGGCCCACACCTACGAGCAGTACTTC. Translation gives CASSTALGTSGRAHTYEQYF.

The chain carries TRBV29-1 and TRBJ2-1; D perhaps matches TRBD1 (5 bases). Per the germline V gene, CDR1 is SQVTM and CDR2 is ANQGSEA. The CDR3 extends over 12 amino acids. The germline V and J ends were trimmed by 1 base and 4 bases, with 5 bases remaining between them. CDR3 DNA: TGCAGCGTTGAAGGACAGTACAATGAGCAGTTCTTC. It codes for CSVEGQYNEQFF.

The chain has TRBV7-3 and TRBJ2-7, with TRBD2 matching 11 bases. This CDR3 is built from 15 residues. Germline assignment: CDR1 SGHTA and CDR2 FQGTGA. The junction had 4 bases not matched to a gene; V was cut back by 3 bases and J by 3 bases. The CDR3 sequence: CASSFGTSGIYEQYF. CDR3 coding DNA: TGTGCCAGCAGCTTCGGGACTAGCGGTATCTACGAGCAGTACTTC.

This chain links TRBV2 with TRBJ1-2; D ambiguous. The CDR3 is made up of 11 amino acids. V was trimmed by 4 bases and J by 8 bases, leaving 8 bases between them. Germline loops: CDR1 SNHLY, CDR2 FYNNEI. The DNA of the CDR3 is TGTGCCAGCAGTGTTAGTGTCGGCTACACCTTC. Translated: CASSVSVGYTF.

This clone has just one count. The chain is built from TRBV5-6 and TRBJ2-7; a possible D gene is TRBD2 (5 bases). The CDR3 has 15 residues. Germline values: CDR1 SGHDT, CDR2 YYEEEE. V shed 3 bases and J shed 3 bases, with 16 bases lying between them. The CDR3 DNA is TGTGCCAGCAGCTCCCCGCGGGCCTTTGGCTACGAGCAGTACTTC. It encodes CASSSPRAFGYEQYF.

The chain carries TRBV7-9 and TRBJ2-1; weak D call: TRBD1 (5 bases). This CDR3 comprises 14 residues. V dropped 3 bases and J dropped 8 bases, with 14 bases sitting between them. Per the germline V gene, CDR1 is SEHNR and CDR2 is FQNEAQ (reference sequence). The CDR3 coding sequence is TGTGCCAGCAGCTTGTTTACAGGATCGGATGAGCAGTTCTTC. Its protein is CASSLFTGSDEQFF. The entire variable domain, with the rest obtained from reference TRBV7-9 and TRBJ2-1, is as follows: DTGVSQNPRHKITKRGQNVTFRCDPISEHNRLYWYRQTLGQGPEFLTYFQNEAQLEKSRLLSDRFSAERPKGSFSTLEIQRTEQGDSAMYLCASSLFTGSDEQFFGPGTRLTVL.

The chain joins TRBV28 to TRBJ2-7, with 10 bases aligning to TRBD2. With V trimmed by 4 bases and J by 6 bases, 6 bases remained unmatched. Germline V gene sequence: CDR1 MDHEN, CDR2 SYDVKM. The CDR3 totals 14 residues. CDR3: CASSWGTSVAEQYV. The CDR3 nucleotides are TGTGCCAGCAGTTGGGGGACTAGCGTGGCCGAGCAGTACGTC.

The CDR3 DNA sequence: TGTGCCAGCAGCCCAAGCCGAAACGGAGTGAACACTGAAGCTTTCTTT. Translated: CASSPSRNGVNTEAFF. This chain links TRBV9 with TRBJ1-1; D unresolved. Germline V CDR1 and CDR2: SGDLS, YYNGEE. The V and J ends lost 4 bases and 0 bases respectively, with 16 bases between them. CDR3 length equals 16 residues. Drawing the rest from reference TRBV9 and TRBJ1-1, the complete variable domain is DSGVTQTPKHLITATGQRVTLRCSPRSGDLSVYWYQQSLDQGLQFLIQYYNGEERAKGNILERFSAQQFPDLHSELNLSSLELGDSALYFCASSPSRNGVNTEAFFGQGTRLTVV.

Written as DNA, the CDR3 is TGTGCCACCAGTGATTTTGGCGCCGCCAGGAACGAATTCGACAATGAGCAGTTCTTC. Protein sequence: CATSDFGAARNEFDNEQFF. This rearrangement joins TRBV24-1 to TRBJ2-1; D gene unclear. The CDR3 runs to 19 residues. Deletions cut 1 base from V and 5 bases from J, with 23 bases between. Germline V gene sequence: CDR1 KGHDR, CDR2 SFDVKD.

The CDR3 DNA follows: TGTGCCAGCAGCGTGGGGGGTGTCACTGAAGCTTTCTTT. It is translated as CASSVGGVTEAFF. This chain links TRBV3-1 (or the pseudogene TRBV3-2) with TRBJ1-1, with D tentatively TRBD1 (5 bases). The length of the CDR3 is 13 residues. Germline V gives CDR1 LGHDT, CDR2 YNNKEL (reference sequence). Deletions cut 5 bases from V and 4 bases from J, with 11 bases between.

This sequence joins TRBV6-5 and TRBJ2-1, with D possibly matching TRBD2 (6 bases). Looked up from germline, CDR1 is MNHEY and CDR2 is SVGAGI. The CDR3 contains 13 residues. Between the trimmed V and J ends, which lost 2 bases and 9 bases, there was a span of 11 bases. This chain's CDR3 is CASSYRRDAEQFF. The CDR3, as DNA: TGTGCCAGCAGTTACCGGCGGGATGCTGAGCAGTTCTTC.

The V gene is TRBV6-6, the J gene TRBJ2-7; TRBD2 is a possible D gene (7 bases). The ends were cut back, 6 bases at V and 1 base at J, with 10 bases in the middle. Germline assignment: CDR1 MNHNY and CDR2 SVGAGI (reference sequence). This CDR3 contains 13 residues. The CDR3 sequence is CASSRGLSYEQYF. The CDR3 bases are TGTGCCAGCAGCAGGGGACTATCCTACGAGCAGTACTTC.

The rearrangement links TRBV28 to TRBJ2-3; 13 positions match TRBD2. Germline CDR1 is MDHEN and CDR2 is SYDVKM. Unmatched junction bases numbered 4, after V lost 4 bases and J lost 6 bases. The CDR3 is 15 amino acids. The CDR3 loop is CASSSTSGRVDTQYF. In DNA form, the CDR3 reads TGTGCCAGCAGTTCCACTAGCGGGAGGGTCGATACGCAGTATTTT.

In nucleotides, the CDR3 is TGTGCCAGCAGCTTATCGGGCTATGGCTACACCTTC. Protein product: CASSLSGYGYTF. This chain joins TRBV7-2 and TRBJ1-2; no definite D call. The CDR3 totals 12 residues. The germline V gene has CDR1 SGHTA and CDR2 FQGNSA. V lost 2 bases, J lost 4 bases, and 5 bases lay in between.

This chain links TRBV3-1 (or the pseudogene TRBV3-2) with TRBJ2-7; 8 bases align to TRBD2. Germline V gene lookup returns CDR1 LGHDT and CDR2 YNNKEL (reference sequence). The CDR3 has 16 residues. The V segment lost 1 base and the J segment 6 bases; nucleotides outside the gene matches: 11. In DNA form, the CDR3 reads TGTGCCAGCAGCCAAGCGGGGGGGTCGGGTGTCGCCGAGCAGTACGTC. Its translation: CASSQAGGSGVAEQYV.

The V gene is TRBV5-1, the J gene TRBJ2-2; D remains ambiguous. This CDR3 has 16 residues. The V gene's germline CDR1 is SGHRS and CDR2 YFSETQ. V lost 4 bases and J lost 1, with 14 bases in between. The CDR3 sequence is CASSKRSTMNTGELFF. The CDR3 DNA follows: TGCGCCAGCAGCAAGAGAAGTACTATGAACACCGGGGAGCTGTTTTTT. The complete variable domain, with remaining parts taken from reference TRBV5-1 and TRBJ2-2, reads KAGVTQTPRYLIKTRGQQVTLSCSPISGHRSVSWYQQTPGQGLQFLFEYFSETQRNKGNFPGRFSGRQFSNSRSEMNVSTLELGDSALYLCASSKRSTMNTGELFFGEGSRLTVL.